This record looks at one T cell receptor beta chain sequence and its context. CD4+CD25+CD127- Tregs, CD4+CD25- non-Tregs, CD4 and CD8 cells were sorted. Libraries were prepared by immunoSEQ multiplex PCR; TCRdb keeps only in-frame clonotypes and omits some of them. The sample includes 100,000 to 150,000 clones, around 91% of them seen just once. The record originates from a study of Tregs in tolerant kidney transplant recipients. CDR3 length: 14 amino acids. CDR1 is SGHRS and CDR2 is YFSETQ in the germline V gene. Trimming shortened V by 2 bases and J by 4 bases, and 12 bases separated the two germline ends.

The TCR sequence derives from a human donor in good health. The chain carries TRBV5-1 and TRBJ1-1; D perhaps matches TRBD1 (5 bases). Sequencing was done on a sample of CD4+ T cells from blood. The CDR3 protein is CASSLMTAPTEAFF. The DNA for the CDR3 is TGCGCCAGCAGCTTAATGACAGCTCCCACTGAAGCTTTCTTT.